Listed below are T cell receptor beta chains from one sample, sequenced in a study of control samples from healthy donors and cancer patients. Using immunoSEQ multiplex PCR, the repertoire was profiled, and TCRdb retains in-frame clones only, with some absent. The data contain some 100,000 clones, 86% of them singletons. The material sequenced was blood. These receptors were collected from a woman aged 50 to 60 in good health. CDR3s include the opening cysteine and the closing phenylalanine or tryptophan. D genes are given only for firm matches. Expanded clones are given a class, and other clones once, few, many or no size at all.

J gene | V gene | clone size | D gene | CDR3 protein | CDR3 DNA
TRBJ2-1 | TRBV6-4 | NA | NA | CASSETISSYNEQFF | TGTGCCAGCAGTGAAACCATTAGCTCCTACAATGAGCAGTTCTTC
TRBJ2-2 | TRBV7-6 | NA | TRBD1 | CASRARTGSTGELFF | TGTGCCAGCAGAGCCCGGACAGGGAGCACCGGGGAGCTGTTTTTT
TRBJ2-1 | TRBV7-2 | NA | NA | CASSRSLSYNEQFF | TGTGCCAGCAGCCGGTCTTTATCCTACAATGAGCAGTTCTTC
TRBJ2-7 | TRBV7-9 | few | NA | CASSLEGGGEQYF | TGTGCCAGCAGCTTAGAGGGGGGTGGCGAGCAGTACTTC
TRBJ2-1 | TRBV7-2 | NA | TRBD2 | CASSSGTSGGLYNEQFF | TGTGCCAGCAGCTCTGGGACTAGCGGGGGGCTTTACAATGAGCAGTTCTTC
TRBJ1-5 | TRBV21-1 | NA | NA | CASSKGGVYSNQPQHF | TGTGCCAGCAGCAAAGGTGGAGTTTATAGCAATCAGCCCCAGCATTTT
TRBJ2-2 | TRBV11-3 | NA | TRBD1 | CASLRTGGFTGELFF | TGTGCCAGCCTGAGGACAGGGGGCTTCACCGGGGAGCTGTTTTTT
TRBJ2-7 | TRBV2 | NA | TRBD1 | CASSERTGGTRYEQYF | TGTGCCAGCAGTGAAAGGACAGGGGGGACGAGGTACGAGCAGTACTTC
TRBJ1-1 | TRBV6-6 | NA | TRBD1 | CASSYSDRGNTEAFF | TGTGCCAGCAGTTACTCCGACAGGGGGAACACTGAAGCTTTCTTT
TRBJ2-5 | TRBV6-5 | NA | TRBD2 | CASRGGTSVQTQYF | TGTGCCAGCAGGGGAGGGACTAGCGTGCAGACCCAGTACTTC